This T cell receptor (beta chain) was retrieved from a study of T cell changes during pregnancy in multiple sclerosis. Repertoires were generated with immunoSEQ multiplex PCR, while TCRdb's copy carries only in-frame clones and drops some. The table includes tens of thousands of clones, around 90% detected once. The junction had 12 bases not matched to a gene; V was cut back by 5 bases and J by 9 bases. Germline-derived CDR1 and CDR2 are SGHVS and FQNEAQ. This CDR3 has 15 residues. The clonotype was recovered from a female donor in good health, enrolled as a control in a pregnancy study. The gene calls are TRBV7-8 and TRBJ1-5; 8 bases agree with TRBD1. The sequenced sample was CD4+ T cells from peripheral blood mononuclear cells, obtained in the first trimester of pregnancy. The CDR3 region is CASSPSPGQAAPQHF. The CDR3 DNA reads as TGTGCCAGCAGCCCCTCGCCGGGACAGGCAGCGCCCCAGCATTTT.